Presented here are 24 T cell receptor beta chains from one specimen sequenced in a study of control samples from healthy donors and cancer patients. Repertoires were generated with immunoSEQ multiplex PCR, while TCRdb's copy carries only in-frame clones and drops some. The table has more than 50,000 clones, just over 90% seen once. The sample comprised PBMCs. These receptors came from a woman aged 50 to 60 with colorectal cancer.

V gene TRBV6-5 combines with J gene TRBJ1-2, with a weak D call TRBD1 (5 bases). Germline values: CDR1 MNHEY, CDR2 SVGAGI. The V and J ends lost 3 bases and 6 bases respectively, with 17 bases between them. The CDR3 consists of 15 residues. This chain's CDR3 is CASSYKSRGEDGYTF. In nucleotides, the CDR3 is TGTGCCAGCAGTTATAAATCTCGGGGGGAGGATGGCTACACCTTC.

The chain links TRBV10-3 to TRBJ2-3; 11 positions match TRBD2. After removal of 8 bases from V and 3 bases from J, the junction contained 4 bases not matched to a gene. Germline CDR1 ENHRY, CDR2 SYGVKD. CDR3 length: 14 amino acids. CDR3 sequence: CAISLAGGTDTQYF. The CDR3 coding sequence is TGTGCCATCTCTCTAGCGGGGGGTACAGATACGCAGTATTTT.

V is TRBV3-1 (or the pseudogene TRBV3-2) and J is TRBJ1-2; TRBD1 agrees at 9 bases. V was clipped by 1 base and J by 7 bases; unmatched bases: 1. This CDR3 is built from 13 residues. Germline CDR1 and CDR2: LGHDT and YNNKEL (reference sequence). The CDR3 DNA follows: TGTGCCAGCAGCCAAGGACAGGGGGTTGGCTACACCTTC. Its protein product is CASSQGQGVGYTF.

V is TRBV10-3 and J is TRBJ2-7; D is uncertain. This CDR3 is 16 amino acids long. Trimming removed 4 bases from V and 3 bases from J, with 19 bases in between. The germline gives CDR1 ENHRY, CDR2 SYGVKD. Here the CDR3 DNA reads TGTGCCATCAGTGGGACGAAGGAAGTCAAGCGCTACGAGCAGTACTTC. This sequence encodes CAISGTKEVKRYEQYF.

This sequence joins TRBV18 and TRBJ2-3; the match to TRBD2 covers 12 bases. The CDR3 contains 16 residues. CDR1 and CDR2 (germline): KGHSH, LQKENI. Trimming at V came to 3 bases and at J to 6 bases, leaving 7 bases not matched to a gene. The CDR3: CASSPRTSGDPDTQYF. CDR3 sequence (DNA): TGTGCCAGCTCACCTCGGACTAGCGGGGACCCCGATACGCAGTATTTT. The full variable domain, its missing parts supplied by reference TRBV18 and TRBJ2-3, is NAGVMQNPRHLVRRRGQEARLRCSPMKGHSHVYWYRQLPEEGLKFMVYLQKENIIDESGMPKERFSAEFPKEGPSILRIQQVVRGDSAAYFCASSPRTSGDPDTQYFGPGTRLTVL.

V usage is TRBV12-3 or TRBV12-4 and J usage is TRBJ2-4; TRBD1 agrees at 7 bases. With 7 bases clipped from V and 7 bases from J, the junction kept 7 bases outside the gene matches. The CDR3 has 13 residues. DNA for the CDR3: TGTGCCAGCAACGACAGGGTTCTGAACATTCAGTACTTC. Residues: CASNDRVLNIQYF.

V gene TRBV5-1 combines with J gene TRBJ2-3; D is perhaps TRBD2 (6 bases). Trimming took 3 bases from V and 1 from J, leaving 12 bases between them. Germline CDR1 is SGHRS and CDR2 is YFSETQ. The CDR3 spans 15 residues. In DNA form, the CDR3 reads TGCGCCAGCAGCTCCTATGGCGGGGGCACAGATACGCAGTATTTT. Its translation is CASSSYGGGTDTQYF.

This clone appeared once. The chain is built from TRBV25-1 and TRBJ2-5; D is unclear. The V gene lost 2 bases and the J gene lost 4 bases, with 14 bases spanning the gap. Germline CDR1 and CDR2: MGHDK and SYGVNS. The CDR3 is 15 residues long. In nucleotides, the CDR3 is TGTGCCAGCAGTGAAAACCGGGTTGCTGGAGAGACCCAGTACTTC. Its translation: CASSENRVAGETQYF.

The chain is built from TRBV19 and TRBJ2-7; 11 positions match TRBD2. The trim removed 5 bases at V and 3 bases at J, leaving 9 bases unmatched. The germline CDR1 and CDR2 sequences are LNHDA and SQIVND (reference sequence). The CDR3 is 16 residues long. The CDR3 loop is CASSPWGTSGYYEQYF. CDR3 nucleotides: TGTGCCAGTAGTCCCTGGGGGACTAGCGGATACTACGAGCAGTACTTC.

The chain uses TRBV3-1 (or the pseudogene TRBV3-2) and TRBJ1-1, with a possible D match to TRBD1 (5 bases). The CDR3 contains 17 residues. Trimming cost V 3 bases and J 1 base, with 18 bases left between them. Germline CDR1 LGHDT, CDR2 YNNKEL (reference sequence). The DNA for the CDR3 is TGTGCCAGCAGCCAGGACCCGGGACGGCCGGCGAACACTGAAGCTTTCTTT. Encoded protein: CASSQDPGRPANTEAFF.

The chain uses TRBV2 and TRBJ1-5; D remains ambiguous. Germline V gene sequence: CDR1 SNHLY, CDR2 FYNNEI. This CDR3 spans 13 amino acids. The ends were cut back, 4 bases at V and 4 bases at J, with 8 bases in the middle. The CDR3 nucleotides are TGTGCCAGCAGTGTCGTTGGGAATCAGCCCCAGCATTTT. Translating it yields CASSVVGNQPQHF.

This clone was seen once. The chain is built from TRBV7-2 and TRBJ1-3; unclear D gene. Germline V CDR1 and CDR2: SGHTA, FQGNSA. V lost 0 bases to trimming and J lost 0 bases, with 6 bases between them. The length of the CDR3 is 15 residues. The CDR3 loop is CASSLAPRSGNTIYF. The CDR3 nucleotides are TGTGCCAGCAGCTTAGCACCCCGCTCTGGAAACACCATATATTTT.

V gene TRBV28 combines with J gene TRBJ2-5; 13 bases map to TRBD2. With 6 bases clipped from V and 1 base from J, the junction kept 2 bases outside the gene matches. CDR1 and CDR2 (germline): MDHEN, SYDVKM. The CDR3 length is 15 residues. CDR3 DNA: TGTGCCAGCAGGGGGACTAGCGGGATCCAAGAGACCCAGTACTTC. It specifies CASRGTSGIQETQYF. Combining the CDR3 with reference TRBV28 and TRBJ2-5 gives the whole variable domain DVKVTQSSRYLVKRTGEKVFLECVQDMDHENMFWYRQDPGLGLRLIYFSYDVKMKEKGDIPEGYSVSREKKERFSLILESASTNQTSMYLCASRGTSGIQETQYFGPGTRLLVL.

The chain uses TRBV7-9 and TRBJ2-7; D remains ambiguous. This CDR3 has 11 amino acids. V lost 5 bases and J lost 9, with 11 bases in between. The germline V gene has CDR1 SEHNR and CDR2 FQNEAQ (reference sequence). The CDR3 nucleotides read TGTGCCAGCAGCCCTGTTTTTGGGCAGTACTTC. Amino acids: CASSPVFGQYF.

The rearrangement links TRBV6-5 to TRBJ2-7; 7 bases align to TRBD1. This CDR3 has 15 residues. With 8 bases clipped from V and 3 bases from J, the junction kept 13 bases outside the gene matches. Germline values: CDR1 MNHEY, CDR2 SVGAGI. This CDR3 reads CASANGQGVYYEQYF. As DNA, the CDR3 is TGTGCCAGCGCAAACGGGCAGGGGGTTTACTACGAGCAGTACTTC.

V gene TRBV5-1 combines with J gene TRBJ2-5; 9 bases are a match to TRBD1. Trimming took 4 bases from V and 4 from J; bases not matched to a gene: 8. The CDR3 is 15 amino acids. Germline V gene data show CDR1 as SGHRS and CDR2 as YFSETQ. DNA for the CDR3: TGCGCCAGCAGCCGAACAGGGGGCATGGGAGAGACCCAGTACTTC. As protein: CASSRTGGMGETQYF.

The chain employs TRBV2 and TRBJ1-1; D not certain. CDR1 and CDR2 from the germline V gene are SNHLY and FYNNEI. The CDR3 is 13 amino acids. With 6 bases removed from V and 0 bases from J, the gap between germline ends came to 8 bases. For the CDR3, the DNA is TGTGCCAGCAGAGTAGTGATGAACACTGAAGCTTTCTTT. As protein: CASRVVMNTEAFF.

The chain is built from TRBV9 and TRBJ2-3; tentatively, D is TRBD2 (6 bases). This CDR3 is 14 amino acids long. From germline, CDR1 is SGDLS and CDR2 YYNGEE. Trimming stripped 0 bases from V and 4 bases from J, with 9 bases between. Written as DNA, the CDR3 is TGTGCCAGCAGCGTAGCTCCTAGCGCAGATACGCAGTATTTT. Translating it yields CASSVAPSADTQYF.

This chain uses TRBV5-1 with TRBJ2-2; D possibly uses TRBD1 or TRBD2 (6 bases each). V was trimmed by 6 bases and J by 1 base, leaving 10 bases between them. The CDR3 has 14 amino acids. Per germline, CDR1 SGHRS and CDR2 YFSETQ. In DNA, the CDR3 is TGCGCCAGCAAGGGGGGCCTGAACACCGGGGAGCTGTTTTTT. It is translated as CASKGGLNTGELFF.

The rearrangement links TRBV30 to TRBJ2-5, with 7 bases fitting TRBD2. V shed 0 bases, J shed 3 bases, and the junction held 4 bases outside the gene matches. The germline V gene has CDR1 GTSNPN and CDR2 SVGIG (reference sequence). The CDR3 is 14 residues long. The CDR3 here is CAWSVQGLEETQYF. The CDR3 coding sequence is TGTGCCTGGAGTGTACAAGGACTAGAAGAGACCCAGTACTTC.

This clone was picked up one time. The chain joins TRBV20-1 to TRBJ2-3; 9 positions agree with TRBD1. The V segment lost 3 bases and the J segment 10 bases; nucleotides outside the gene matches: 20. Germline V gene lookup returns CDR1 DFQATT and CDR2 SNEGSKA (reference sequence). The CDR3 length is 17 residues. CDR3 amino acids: CSASFPPGTGYVLAQYF. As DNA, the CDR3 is TGCAGTGCTAGTTTTCCCCCCGGGACAGGGTATGTGTTGGCGCAGTATTTT.

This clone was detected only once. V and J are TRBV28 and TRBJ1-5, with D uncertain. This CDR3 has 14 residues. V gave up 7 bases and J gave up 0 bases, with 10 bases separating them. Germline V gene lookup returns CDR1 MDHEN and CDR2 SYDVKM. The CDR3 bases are TGTGCCAGCAATTGGGGTTATAGCAATCAGCCCCAGCATTTT. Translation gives CASNWGYSNQPQHF.

The CDR3 protein is CATSGGTKETQYF. The CDR3 DNA is TGTGCCACCAGTGGGGGAACCAAAGAGACCCAGTACTTC. This rearrangement joins TRBV24-1 to TRBJ2-5, with unresolved D. This CDR3 is built from 13 residues. Germline V gene sequence: CDR1 KGHDR, CDR2 SFDVKD. Trimming left V 5 bases short and J 3 bases short, with 9 bases between.

CDR3 DNA sequence: TGTGCCAGCAGCTTAGGCGAGGGAATTAAATCCTACGAGCAGTACTTC. Its translation: CASSLGEGIKSYEQYF. This chain links TRBV13 with TRBJ2-7; TRBD2 is a possible D gene (5 bases). CDR3 length equals 16 residues. Germline lookup yields CDR1 PRHDT and CDR2 FYEKMQ (reference sequence). V gave up 0 bases and J gave up 1 base, with 13 bases separating them. The complete variable domain, with remaining parts taken from reference TRBV13 and TRBJ2-7, reads AAGVIQSPRHLIKEKRETATLKCYPIPRHDTVYWYQQGPGQDPQFLISFYEKMQSDKGSIPDRFSAQQFSDYHSELNMSSLELGDSALYFCASSLGEGIKSYEQYFGPGTRLTVT.